Many counts were recorded for the clone carrying this T cell receptor (beta chain). Its cognate antigen is unknown. With 2 bases removed from V and 2 bases from J, the gap between germline ends came to 13 bases. From germline, CDR1 is SEHNR and CDR2 FQNEAQ (reference sequence). The CDR3 consists of 15 residues. PBMCs were isolated from an approximately 10 ml sample of fresh peripheral blood. Amplification targeted the TCR beta CDR3 regions, with RNA transcripts as the source material. Second-round multiplex PCR followed a first-round RT-PCR using HTBI primers. TCRdb redid the calling of the multiplex PCR reads with MiXCR, one entry per CDR3 protein. The repertoire holds almost 750,000 distinct CDR3 sequences, 40% seen once, with 35% to 55% in the top ten. The sample originates from a study of Graves' ophthalmopathy and Graves' hyperthyroidism. Points from the study as a whole: The model achieved about 70% sensitivity and roughly 72% specificity for ophthalmopathy progression.

This TCR came from an adult man with Graves' ophthalmopathy. Sequenced input: peripheral blood. This chain links TRBV7-9 with TRBJ2-7; D possibly corresponds to TRBD1 (5 bases). The DNA for the CDR3 is TGTGCCAGCAGCTTAATGGCCCGACAGACCTACGAGCAGTACTTC. Encoded protein: CASSLMARQTYEQYF.